The clone carrying this T cell receptor (beta chain) was seen repeatedly, ten times or more. The target antigen is unknown. One entry per CDR3 protein, called by TCRdb with MiXCR from the reads. The sample gives about 350,000 distinct CDR3 sequences, about a third of which show up once; approximately 13% is in the top ten. The sample belongs to a study of T cell repertoires in cytomegalovirus infection. Overall study: CMV epitopes, recently identified HLA-C-restricted and well-studied HLA-B-restricted, were used. In public TCR beta signatures, there were indications of both CMV infection and matching HLA type.

J lost 4 bases, V lost 5 bases, and 8 bases had no gene match. Germline V gene sequence: CDR1 SGHTA, CDR2 FQGNSA. The CDR3 is 15 amino acids. V and J are TRBV7-2 and TRBJ1-2; 9 bases agree with TRBD1. The sequence was obtained from a human donor in good health (CMV status not recorded). Some clones in this sample may be carry-over from other donors' samples. Sample: cultured PBMCs, taken from culture after CMV antigen stimulation. DNA of the CDR3: TGTGCCAGCAGCCTCCCACAACAGGGGGCCTATGGCTACACCTTC. It encodes CASSLPQQGAYGYTF. Together with reference TRBV7-2 and TRBJ1-2, the CDR3 gives the full variable domain: GAGVSQSPSNKVTEKGKDVELRCDPISGHTALYWYRQSLGQGLEFLIYFQGNSAPDKSGLPSDRFSAERTGGSVSTLTIQRTQQEDSAVYLCASSLPQQGAYGYTFGSGTRLTVV.